This T cell receptor beta chain was retrieved from a study of T cells in women clearing cervical HPV infection. Germline CDR1 and CDR2: SGHVS and FNYEAQ. The CDR3 loop spans 18 amino acids. Libraries were prepared by immunoSEQ multiplex PCR; TCRdb keeps only in-frame clonotypes and omits some of them. With 25,000 to 35,000 clones in the sample, the ten largest clones hold 20% to 25%. About this clone: The CDR3 end falls 3 residues outside the read, so it is completed with the germline J gene.

The V call is TRBV7-6, the J call TRBJ1-2; D possibly corresponds to TRBD1 (5 bases). This TCR was sampled from a woman between 18 and 75 years old with a cervical HPV16 infection that either progressed to CIN3+ or cleared (not recorded which). The sample was blood buffy coat. This CDR3 is CASSSGLAGETSTDTYTF. Partial CDR3 DNA: TGTGCCAGCAGCTCGGGACTAGCGGGAGAAACGAGCACAGATACC.